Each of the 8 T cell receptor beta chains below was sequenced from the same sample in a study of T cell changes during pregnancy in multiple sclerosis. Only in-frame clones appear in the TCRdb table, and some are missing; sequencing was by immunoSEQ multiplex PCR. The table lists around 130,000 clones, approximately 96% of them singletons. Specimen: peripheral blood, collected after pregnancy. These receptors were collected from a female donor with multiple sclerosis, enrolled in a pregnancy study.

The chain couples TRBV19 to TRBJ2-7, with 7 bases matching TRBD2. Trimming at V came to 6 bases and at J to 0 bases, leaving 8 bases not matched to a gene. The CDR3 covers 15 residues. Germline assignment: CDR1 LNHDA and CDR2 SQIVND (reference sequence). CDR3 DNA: TGTGCCAGTAGAAGTTTAGCGGGTTCCTCCTACGAGCAGTACTTC. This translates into CASRSLAGSSYEQYF.

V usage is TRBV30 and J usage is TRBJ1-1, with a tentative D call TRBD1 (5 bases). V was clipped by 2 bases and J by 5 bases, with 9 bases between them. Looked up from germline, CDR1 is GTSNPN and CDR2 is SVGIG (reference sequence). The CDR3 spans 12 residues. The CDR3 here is CAWSTGGTEAFF. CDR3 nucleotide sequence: TGTGCCTGGAGTACCGGGGGGACTGAAGCTTTCTTT.

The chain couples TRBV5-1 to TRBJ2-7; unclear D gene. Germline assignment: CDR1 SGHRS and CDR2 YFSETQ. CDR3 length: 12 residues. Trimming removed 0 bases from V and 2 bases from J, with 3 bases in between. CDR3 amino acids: CASSLDTYEQYF. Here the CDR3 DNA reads TGCGCCAGCAGCTTGGATACCTACGAGCAGTACTTC.

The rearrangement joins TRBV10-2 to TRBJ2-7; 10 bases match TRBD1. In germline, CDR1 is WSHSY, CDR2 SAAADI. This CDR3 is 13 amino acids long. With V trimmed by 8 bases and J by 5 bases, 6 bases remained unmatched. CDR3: CASGGQGTNEQYF. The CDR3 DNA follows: TGCGCCAGCGGGGGACAGGGGACCAACGAGCAGTACTTC.

The CDR3 spells CASSEWGRLTDTQYF. In DNA form, the CDR3 reads TGTGCCAGCAGCGAATGGGGGCGGTTAACAGATACGCAGTATTTT. V and J are TRBV6-4 and TRBJ2-3; the D gene is possibly TRBD1 (6 bases). V was cut by 6 bases and J by 3 bases, with 16 bases left in between. The CDR3 runs to 15 residues. Germline V lookup: CDR1 MRHNA, CDR2 SNTAGT.

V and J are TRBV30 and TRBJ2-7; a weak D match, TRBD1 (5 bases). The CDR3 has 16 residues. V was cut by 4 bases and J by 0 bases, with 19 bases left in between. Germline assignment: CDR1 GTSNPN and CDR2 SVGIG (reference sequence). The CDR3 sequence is CAWKSGASISSYEQYF. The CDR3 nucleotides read TGTGCCTGGAAATCTGGGGCGTCTATTAGCTCCTACGAGCAGTACTTC.

The CDR3 loop reads CASSSYSGTANTEAFF. CDR3 nucleotide sequence: TGTGCCAGCAGTTCCTACTCCGGGACAGCGAACACTGAAGCTTTCTTT. The rearrangement uses TRBV28 and TRBJ1-1, with 7 positions matching TRBD1. CDR3 length equals 16 residues. CDR1 and CDR2 (germline): MDHEN, SYDVKM. Trimming cost V 4 bases and J 1 base; bases outside gene matches: 9.

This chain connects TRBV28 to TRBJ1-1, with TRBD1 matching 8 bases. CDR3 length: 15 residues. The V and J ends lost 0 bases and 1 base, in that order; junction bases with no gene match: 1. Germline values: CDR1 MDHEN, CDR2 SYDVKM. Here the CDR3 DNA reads TGTGCCAGCAGTTTATGGGGACAGGCGAACACTGAAGCTTTCTTT. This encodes CASSLWGQANTEAFF. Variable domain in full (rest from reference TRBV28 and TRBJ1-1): DVKVTQSSRYLVKRTGEKVFLECVQDMDHENMFWYRQDPGLGLRLIYFSYDVKMKEKGDIPEGYSVSREKKERFSLILESASTNQTSMYLCASSLWGQANTEAFFGQGTRLTVV.